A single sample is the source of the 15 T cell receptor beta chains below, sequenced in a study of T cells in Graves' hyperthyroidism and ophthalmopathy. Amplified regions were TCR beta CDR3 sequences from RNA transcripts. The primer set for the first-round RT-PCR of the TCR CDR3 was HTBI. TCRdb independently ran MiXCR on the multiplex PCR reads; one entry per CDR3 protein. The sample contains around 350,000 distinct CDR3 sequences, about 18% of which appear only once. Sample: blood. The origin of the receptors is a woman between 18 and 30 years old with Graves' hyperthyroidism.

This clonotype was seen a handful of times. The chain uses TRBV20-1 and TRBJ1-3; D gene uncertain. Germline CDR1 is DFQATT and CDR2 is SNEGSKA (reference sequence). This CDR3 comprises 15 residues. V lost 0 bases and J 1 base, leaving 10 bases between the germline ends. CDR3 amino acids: CSARDKRDSGNTIYF. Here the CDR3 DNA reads TGCAGTGCTAGAGATAAGAGGGATTCTGGAAACACCATATATTTT.

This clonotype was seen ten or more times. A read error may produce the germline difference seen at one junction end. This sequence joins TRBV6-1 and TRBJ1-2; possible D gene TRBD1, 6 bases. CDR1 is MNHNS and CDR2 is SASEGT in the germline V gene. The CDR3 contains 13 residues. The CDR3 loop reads CASRTPYRVGCTF. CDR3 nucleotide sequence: TGTGCCAGCAGGACACCCTACAGGGTTGGCTGCACCTTC.

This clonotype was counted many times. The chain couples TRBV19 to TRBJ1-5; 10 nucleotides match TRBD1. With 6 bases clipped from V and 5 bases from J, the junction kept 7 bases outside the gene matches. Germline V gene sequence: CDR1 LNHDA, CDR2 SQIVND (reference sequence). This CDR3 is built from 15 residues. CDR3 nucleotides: TGTGCCAGTAGCACGGACAGGGGGTTACATCAGCCCCAGCATTTT. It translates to CASSTDRGLHQPQHF.

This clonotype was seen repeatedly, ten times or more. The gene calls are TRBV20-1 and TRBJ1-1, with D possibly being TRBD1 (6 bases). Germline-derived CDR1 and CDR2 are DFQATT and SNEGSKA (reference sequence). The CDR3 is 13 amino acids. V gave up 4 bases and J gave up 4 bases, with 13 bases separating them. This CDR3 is CSANLEGGTEAFF. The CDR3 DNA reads TGCAGTGCTAACCTTGAGGGGGGCACTGAAGCTTTCTTT.

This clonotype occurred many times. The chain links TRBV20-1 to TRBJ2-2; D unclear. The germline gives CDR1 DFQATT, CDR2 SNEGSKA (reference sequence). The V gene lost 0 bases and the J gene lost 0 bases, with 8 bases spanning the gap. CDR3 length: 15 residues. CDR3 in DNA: TGCAGTGCTAGAGATCCGGCAGCGAACACCGGGGAGCTGTTTTTT. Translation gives CSARDPAANTGELFF.

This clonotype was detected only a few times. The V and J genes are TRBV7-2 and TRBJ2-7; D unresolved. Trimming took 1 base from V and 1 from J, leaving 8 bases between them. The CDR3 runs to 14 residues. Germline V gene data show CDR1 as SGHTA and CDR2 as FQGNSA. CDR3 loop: CASSLDGLSYEQYF. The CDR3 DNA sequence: TGTGCCAGCAGCTTAGACGGCCTATCCTACGAGCAGTACTTC.

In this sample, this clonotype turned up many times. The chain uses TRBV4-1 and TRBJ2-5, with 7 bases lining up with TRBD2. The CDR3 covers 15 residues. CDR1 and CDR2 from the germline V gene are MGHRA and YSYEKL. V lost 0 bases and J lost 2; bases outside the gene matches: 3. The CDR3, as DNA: TGCGCCAGCAGCCAAGATAGGACTAGTCAAGAGACCCAGTACTTC. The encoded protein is CASSQDRTSQETQYF.

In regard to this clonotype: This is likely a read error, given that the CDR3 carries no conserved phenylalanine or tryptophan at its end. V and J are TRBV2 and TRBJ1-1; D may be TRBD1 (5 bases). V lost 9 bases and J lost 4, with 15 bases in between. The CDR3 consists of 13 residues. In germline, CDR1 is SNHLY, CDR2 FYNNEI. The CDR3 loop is CARGQLQGTEAFY. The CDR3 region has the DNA TGTGCCAGGGGGCAGCTCCAGGGCACTGAAGCTTTCTAT.

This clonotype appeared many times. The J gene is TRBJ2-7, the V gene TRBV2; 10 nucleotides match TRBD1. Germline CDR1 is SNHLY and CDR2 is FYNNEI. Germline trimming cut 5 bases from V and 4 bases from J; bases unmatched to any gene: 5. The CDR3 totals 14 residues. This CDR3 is CASSSGTGEYEQYF. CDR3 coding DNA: TGTGCCAGCAGTTCCGGGACAGGGGAATACGAGCAGTACTTC. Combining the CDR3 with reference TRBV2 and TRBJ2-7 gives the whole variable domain EPEVTQTPSHQVTQMGQEVILRCVPISNHLYFYWYRQILGQKVEFLVSFYNNEISEKSEIFDDQFSVERPDGSNFTLKIRSTKLEDSAMYFCASSSGTGEYEQYFGPGTRLTVT.

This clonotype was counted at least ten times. The CDR3 sequence is CAGRLGRTGELFF. The CDR3 nucleotides are TGTGCCGGAAGGCTGGGGCGGACCGGGGAGCTGTTTTTT. This chain joins TRBV28 and TRBJ2-2; D is perhaps TRBD1 (5 bases). V lost 11 bases and J 5 bases, leaving 15 bases between the germline ends. This CDR3 contains 13 residues. Germline V gene sequence: CDR1 MDHEN, CDR2 SYDVKM.

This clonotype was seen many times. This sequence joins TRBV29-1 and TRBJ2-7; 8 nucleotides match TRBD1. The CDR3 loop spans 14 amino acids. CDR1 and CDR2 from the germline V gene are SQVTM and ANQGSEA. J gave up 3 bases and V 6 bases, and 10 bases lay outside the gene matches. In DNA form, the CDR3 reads TGCAGCGTCCTCCAGGGGGCTTCGGGCTACGAGCAGTACTTC. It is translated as CSVLQGASGYEQYF.

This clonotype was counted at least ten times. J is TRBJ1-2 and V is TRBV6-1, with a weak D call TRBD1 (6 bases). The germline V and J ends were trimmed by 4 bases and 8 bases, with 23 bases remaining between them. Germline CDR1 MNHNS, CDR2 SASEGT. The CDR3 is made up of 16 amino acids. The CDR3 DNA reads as TGTGCCAGCAGTGGAACAGGGACGGTCCCGGCCTCCGGCTACACCTTC. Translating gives CASSGTGTVPASGYTF.

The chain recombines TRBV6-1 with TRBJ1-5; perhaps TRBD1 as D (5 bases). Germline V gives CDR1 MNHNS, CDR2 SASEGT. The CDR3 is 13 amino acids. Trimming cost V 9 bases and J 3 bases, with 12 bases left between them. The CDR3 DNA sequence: TGTGCCAGTAGACGGGGGGACAATCAGCCCCAGCATTTT. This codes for CASRRGDNQPQHF.

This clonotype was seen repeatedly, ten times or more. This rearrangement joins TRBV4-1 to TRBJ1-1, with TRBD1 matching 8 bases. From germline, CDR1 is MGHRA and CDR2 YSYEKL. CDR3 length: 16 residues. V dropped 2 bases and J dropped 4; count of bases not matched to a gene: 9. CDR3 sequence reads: CASSQRTGWEGTEAFF. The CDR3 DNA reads TGCGCCAGCAGCCAACGGACAGGGTGGGAGGGCACTGAAGCTTTCTTT.

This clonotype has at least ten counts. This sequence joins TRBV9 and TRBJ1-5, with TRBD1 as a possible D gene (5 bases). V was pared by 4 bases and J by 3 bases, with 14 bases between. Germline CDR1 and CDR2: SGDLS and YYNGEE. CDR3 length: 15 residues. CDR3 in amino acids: CASSPDAGNNQPQHF. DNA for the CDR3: TGTGCCAGCAGCCCAGACGCAGGGAACAATCAGCCCCAGCATTTT.